The present TCR beta chain was sequenced within a study of T-cell memory formation after mild COVID-19. At the level of the study: TCR clusters were mostly donor specific. Notes on the study in general: Pre-infection memory already had some responding clones, implying cross-reactive memory joined. Among contracting clones, CD4+ were mainly CM/EM and CD8+ enriched in EMRA. CD4/CD8 balance held among clones contracting day 15 to 85, and later expanders leaned CD4+.

In this sample, this clonotype turned up a few times. Antigen unknown. The CDR3 has 14 amino acids. The germline V gene encodes CDR1 MNHNY and CDR2 SVGAGI (reference sequence). Trimming cost V 5 bases and J 13 bases, with 21 bases left between them. TCRdb called the 5' RACE reads again in MiXCR, with one record for every CDR3 protein. The data hold 300,000 to 400,000 distinct CDR3 sequences, with 10% to 15% observed a single time. Sequencing was done on a sample of PBMCs or a T cell subset sorted from them (not recorded which). This chain joins TRBV6-6 and TRBJ1-5; a possible D gene is TRBD1 (6 bases). This TCR came from a man younger than 35 who had mild COVID-19 (a few samples of this study predate the infection). Cell type and time point are not known. The CDR3 DNA is TGTGCCAGCAGTCATCTTTCACAGGGTAGTCGTCAGCATTTT. It encodes CASSHLSQGSRQHF.